This T cell receptor beta chain was observed in a study of CD8 T cells in ankylosing spondylitis. Study-level findings and limits: Clones linked to disease were reported to show significant enrichment in matched ankylosing spondylitis synovial fluid. About eight highly homologous variants made up a TCR beta motif that seemed to typify ankylosing spondylitis blood.

As to this clonotype: As yet, its antigen is unknown.

TCRdb re-derived calls from the 5' RACE reads in MiXCR, one entry per CDR3 protein. The data show 390,000 or so distinct CDR3 sequences, about 22% seen once. After removal of 5 bases from V and 4 bases from J, the junction contained 8 bases not matched to a gene. The CDR3 has 14 residues. Looked up from germline, CDR1 is SGHTA and CDR2 is FQGNSA. Sequenced material: blood, either unsorted or a sorted T cell fraction (not recorded which). The V call is TRBV7-2, the J call TRBJ2-7; the match to TRBD2 covers 7 bases. The clonotype comes from a male donor with ankylosing spondylitis. CDR3 DNA sequence: TGTGCCAGCAGCCCGTCCGGGGGGAAGTACGAGCAGTACTTC. Its translation is CASSPSGGKYEQYF.